One sample yielded the 10 T cell receptor beta chains listed below, sequenced in a study of OX40 agonist ivuxolimab in advanced cancers. Measured with immunoSEQ multiplex PCR; TCRdb has only the in-frame clones, and not every one. The sample carries 35,000 or so clones, 76% recorded once. The sample was CD4+ or CD8+ T cells sorted from blood, taken in a trial of the OX40 agonist ivuxolimab. The receptors shown here come from an adult with an advanced solid tumor such as melanoma, head and neck, liver or kidney cancer.

Turning to this clone: Other DNA sequences from this sample encode an identical CDR3 as well. The chain carries TRBV15 and TRBJ1-1, with D perhaps matching TRBD1 (6 bases). CDR3 size: 17 residues. In germline, CDR1 is LNHNV, CDR2 YYDKDF (reference sequence). V was clipped by 0 bases and J by 5 bases, with 19 bases between them. CDR3 residues: CATSRDIIKDRKTEAFF. In DNA, the CDR3 is TGTGCCACCAGCAGAGATATTATTAAAGACAGGAAGACTGAAGCTTTCTTT.

The chain links TRBV29-1 to TRBJ1-2; D ambiguous. The CDR3 has 10 amino acids. Trimming removed 5 bases at V and 5 bases at J, with 6 bases between. Germline V gene lookup returns CDR1 SQVTM and CDR2 ANQGSEA. DNA for the CDR3: TGCAGCGTTCCCGGATATGGCTACACCTTC. Translated: CSVPGYGYTF.

This clone appeared once. The chain is built from TRBV4-2 and TRBJ1-1; tentatively, D is TRBD1 (5 bases). Germline V CDR1 and CDR2: LGHNA, YNFKEQ. This CDR3 has 13 residues. Trimming removed 8 bases from V and 2 bases from J, with 12 bases in between. In nucleotides, the CDR3 is TGTGCCAGCGGAAGGGGCGAAAACACTGAAGCTTTCTTT. Translation gives CASGRGENTEAFF.

V usage is TRBV28 and J usage is TRBJ1-1; maybe TRBD1 (6 bases). CDR1 MDHEN and CDR2 SYDVKM come from the germline V gene. Between the trimmed V and J ends, which lost 1 base and 3 bases, there was a span of 6 bases. The CDR3 contains 13 residues. CDR3 coding DNA: TGTGCCAGCAGTTTATACAGGGACACTGAAGCTTTCTTT. It translates to CASSLYRDTEAFF.

This clone is judged large. This sequence joins TRBV11-2 and TRBJ1-2, with a possible D match to TRBD1 (6 bases). This CDR3 is 15 amino acids long. The germline V gene encodes CDR1 SGHAT and CDR2 FQNNGV. V was cut by 5 bases and J by 4 bases, with 17 bases left in between. The DNA of the CDR3 is TGTGCCAGCAGCCCCTTTGGGCAGGGGACCTATGGCTACACCTTC. Amino acids: CASSPFGQGTYGYTF.

The rearrangement joins TRBV7-8 to TRBJ1-6; the D gene is possibly TRBD1 (5 bases). Trimming took off 3 bases at V and 3 bases at J, with 6 bases between the two ends. The CDR3 length is 14 residues. The V gene's germline CDR1 is SGHVS and CDR2 FQNEAQ. DNA for the CDR3: TGTGCCAGCAGCTTGGGGGTCTATAATTCACCCCTCCACTTT. This sequence encodes CASSLGVYNSPLHF.

This clone has a handful of counts. This chain uses TRBV5-6 with TRBJ2-7; no clear D gene. The CDR3 extends over 11 amino acids. V was shortened by 1 base and J by 6 bases, with 5 bases between the two germline ends. CDR1 and CDR2 from the germline V gene are SGHDT and YYEEEE. DNA of the CDR3: TGTGCCAGCAGCTTGAGTTTCGAGCAGTACTTC. Its translation: CASSLSFEQYF. Filled out from reference TRBV5-6 and TRBJ2-7, the complete variable domain reads DAGVTQSPTHLIKTRGQQVTLRCSPKSGHDTVSWYQQALGQGPQFIFQYYEEEERQRGNFPDRFSGHQFPNYSSELNVNALLLGDSALYLCASSLSFEQYFGPGTRLTVT.

This clone has a handful of counts. The rearrangement uses TRBV28 and TRBJ1-2, with TRBD1 identical over 7 bases. The J segment lost 8 bases and the V segment lost 1 base, leaving 7 bases of the junction unmatched. CDR3 size: 14 residues. Germline V gene data show CDR1 as MDHEN and CDR2 as SYDVKM. In nucleotides, the CDR3 is TGTGCCAGCAGTTTATCAGGGGGGGAGCGGGGCTACACCTTC. Protein sequence: CASSLSGGERGYTF.

This clone was seen only a few times. The chain has TRBV6-1 and TRBJ2-6, with 9 positions matching TRBD1. V gave up 6 bases and J gave up 2 bases; unmatched junction bases: 2. Germline V lookup: CDR1 MNHNS, CDR2 SASEGT. There are 15 residues in the CDR3. CDR3 region: CASSTGGAGANVLTF. DNA for the CDR3: TGTGCCAGCAGCACAGGGGGCGCTGGGGCCAACGTCCTGACTTTC.

DNA for the CDR3: TGCGCCAGCAGTCAATCAGATACGCAGTATTTT. Translated, it gives CASSQSDTQYF. The rearrangement uses TRBV10-2 and TRBJ2-3; D not certain. The germline CDR1 and CDR2 sequences are WSHSY and SAAADI. This CDR3 spans 11 amino acids. Trimming removed 5 bases at V and 4 bases at J, with 4 bases between.